What follows is one T cell receptor beta chain and its context. This sample was taken from a study of CD8 T cells in Susac syndrome. Reverse transcription of roughly 0.45 to 1 ug RNA was carried out with random hexamers. TCRdb called the immunoSEQ multiplex PCR reads again in MiXCR, with one record for every CDR3 protein. The sample shows roughly 200,000 distinct CDR3 sequences, around 93% of them seen only once. Negative isolation yielded CD4+ and CD8+ T cells, and FACS enriched TEMRA cells. The CDR3 loop spans 13 amino acids. V lost 1 base and J 8 bases, leaving 8 bases between the germline ends. The germline CDR1 and CDR2 sequences are SGHVS and FQNEAQ.

The V call is TRBV7-8, the J call TRBJ1-4; no clear D gene. The clonotype was recovered from a human donor with multiple sclerosis. The specimen was CD4+ T cells from PBMCs. For the CDR3, the DNA is TGTGCCAGCAGCTTAGTTGTTTGGGAAAAACTGTTTTTT. Its protein is CASSLVVWEKLFF. Using reference TRBV7-8 and TRBJ1-4 for the parts outside the CDR3, the full variable domain is GAGVSQSPRYKVAKRGQDVALRCDPISGHVSLFWYQQALGQGPEFLTYFQNEAQLDKSGLPSDRFFAERPEGSVSTLKIQRTQQEDSAVYLCASSLVVWEKLFFGSGTQLSVL.